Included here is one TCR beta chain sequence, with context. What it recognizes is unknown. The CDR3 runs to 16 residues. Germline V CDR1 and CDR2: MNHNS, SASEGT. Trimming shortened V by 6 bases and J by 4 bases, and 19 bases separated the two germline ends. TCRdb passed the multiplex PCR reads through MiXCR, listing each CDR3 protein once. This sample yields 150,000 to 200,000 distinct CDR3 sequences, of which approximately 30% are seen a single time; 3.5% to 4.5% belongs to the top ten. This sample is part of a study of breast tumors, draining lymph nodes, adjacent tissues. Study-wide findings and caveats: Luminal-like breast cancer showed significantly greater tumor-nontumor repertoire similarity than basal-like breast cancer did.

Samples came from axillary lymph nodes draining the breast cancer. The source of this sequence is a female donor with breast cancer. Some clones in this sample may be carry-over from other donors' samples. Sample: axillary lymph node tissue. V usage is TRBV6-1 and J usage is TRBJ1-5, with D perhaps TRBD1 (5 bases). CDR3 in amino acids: CASRHGLIGGNQPQHF. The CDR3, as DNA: TGTGCCAGCAGACACGGGCTTATTGGGGGGAATCAGCCCCAGCATTTT.